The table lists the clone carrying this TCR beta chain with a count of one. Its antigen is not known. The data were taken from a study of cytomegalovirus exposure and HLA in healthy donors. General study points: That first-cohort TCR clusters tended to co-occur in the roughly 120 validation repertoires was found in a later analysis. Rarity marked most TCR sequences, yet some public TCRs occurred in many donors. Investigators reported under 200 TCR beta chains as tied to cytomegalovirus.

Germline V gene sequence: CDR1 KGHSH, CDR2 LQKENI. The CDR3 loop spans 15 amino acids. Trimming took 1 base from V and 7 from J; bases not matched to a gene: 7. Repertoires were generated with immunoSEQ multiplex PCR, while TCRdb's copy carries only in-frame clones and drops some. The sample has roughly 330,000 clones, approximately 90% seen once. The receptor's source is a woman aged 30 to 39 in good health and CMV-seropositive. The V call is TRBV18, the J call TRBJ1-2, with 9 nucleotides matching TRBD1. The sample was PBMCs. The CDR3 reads CASSPLQDRGGGYTF. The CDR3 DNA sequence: TGTGCCAGCTCACCACTCCAGGACAGGGGAGGTGGCTACACCTTC.